The 17 T cell receptor beta chains below come from one sample, sequenced in a study of beta chain features in type 1 diabetes. The study's findings and limits: Within each of all four CD4+ subsets, Type 1 diabetes patients had TCRB CDR3s that were moderately but significantly shorter.

The investigators reverse transcribed all of the isolated RNA, so they sequenced expressed TCRB transcripts. The protocol was immunoSEQ multiplex PCR, while the TCRdb copy is restricted to in-frame clones and leaves out a portion. Here the sample spans hundreds of thousands of clones, approximately 16% being singletons. The antigens for these receptors are not known. The sequencing sample was made of naive CD4+ T cells from blood. All receptors come from a man between 18 and 35 years old with type 1 diabetes.

V usage is TRBV19 and J usage is TRBJ2-1; 7 bases are a match to TRBD2. The trim removed 4 bases at V and 8 bases at J, leaving 8 bases unmatched. Germline loops: CDR1 LNHDA, CDR2 SQIVND (reference sequence). This CDR3 comprises 14 residues. CDR3 region: CASSTGGYGDEQFF. The DNA of the CDR3 is TGTGCCAGTAGTACGGGAGGATACGGGGATGAGCAGTTCTTC.

The sample holds a few counts of this clone. The rearrangement links TRBV28 to TRBJ2-1, with 7 bases lining up with TRBD1. CDR1 MDHEN and CDR2 SYDVKM come from the germline V gene. The CDR3 consists of 15 residues. V was clipped by 4 bases and J by 6 bases; unmatched bases: 9. CDR3 DNA sequence: TGTGCCAGCAGTTCTTATGGGACAGCCGTCAATGAGCAGTTCTTC. Protein: CASSSYGTAVNEQFF.

In its sample, this clone was seen a few times. The V call is TRBV9, the J call TRBJ1-2; 8 bases fit TRBD1. Germline V lookup: CDR1 SGDLS, CDR2 YYNGEE. The CDR3 is 15 amino acids. V was pared by 5 bases and J by 3 bases, with 9 bases of the junction left unmatched. CDR3 bases: TGTGCCAGCAGGGGGACAGGTCGCGGCGACTATGGCTACACCTTC. It specifies CASRGTGRGDYGYTF.

The gene calls are TRBV27 and TRBJ2-5; 10 bases are a match to TRBD2. The CDR3 loop spans 17 amino acids. V was pared by 3 bases and J by 5 bases, with 12 bases of the junction left unmatched. The germline CDR1 and CDR2 sequences are MNHEY and SMNVEV (reference sequence). CDR3 coding DNA: TGTGCCAGCAGTTTGCGCTTCAAGCGGGAGGGGGCGGAGACCCAGTACTTC. It specifies CASSLRFKREGAETQYF.

In this sample, this clone turned up a few times. Other DNA sequences in the sample encode the same CDR3. The V and J genes are TRBV2 and TRBJ2-5; 11 bases line up with TRBD2. CDR1 is SNHLY, CDR2 FYNNEI, per germline. The CDR3 has 13 residues. The V segment lost 8 bases and the J segment 4 bases; nucleotides outside the gene matches: 3. For the CDR3, the DNA is TGTGCCAGCCGGGGACTAGCGGTAGAGACCCAGTACTTC. Translation: CASRGLAVETQYF.

V gene TRBV27 combines with J gene TRBJ2-5; D call uncertain. V lost 5 bases, J lost 1 base, and 8 bases lay in between. The CDR3 extends over 13 amino acids. Germline CDR1 reads MNHEY; CDR2 reads SMNVEV (reference sequence). CDR3 residues: CASSPRLQETQYF. CDR3 sequence (DNA): TGTGCCAGCAGTCCAAGACTCCAAGAGACCCAGTACTTC.

There are a few counts of this clone. The chain has TRBV2 and TRBJ2-1; 10 bases agree with TRBD2. The J segment lost 9 bases and the V segment lost 2 bases, leaving 7 bases of the junction unmatched. Germline values: CDR1 SNHLY, CDR2 FYNNEI. CDR3 length: 15 residues. The CDR3 spells CASSESSGRRGEQFF. The CDR3 coding sequence is TGTGCCAGCAGTGAATCTAGCGGGAGAAGGGGTGAGCAGTTCTTC.

V usage is TRBV7-2 and J usage is TRBJ1-2, with 7 nucleotides matching TRBD1. Germline V CDR1 and CDR2: SGHTA, FQGNSA. V gave up 5 bases and J gave up 5 bases; unmatched junction bases: 8. The CDR3 extends over 14 amino acids. CDR3 sequence reads: CASSIPGQTYGYTF. The CDR3 DNA reads TGTGCCAGCAGCATCCCGGGACAGACATATGGCTACACCTTC.

About this clone itself: An end of the junction differs from the germline gene, which may be a read error. The J gene is TRBJ1-5, the V gene TRBV7-9; D is unclear. Germline assignment: CDR1 SEHNR and CDR2 FQNEAQ (reference sequence). This CDR3 spans 16 amino acids. CDR3 coding DNA: TGCGCCAGCAGCCAAGATCGCGCGGCTCCCAATCAGCCCCAGCATTTT. Translated, it gives CASSQDRAAPNQPQHF.

The CDR3, as DNA: TGTGCCAGCAGCGTCCGGGACAGGGCGGATGAGACCCAGTACTTC. It encodes CASSVRDRADETQYF. The chain recombines TRBV9 with TRBJ2-5; TRBD1 agrees at 9 bases. The V gene's germline CDR1 is SGDLS and CDR2 YYNGEE. With 2 bases clipped from V and 5 bases from J, the junction kept 7 bases outside the gene matches. The CDR3 covers 15 residues.

This clone has more than one count but fewer than ten. This chain links TRBV4-2 with TRBJ2-7; 8 nucleotides align to TRBD2. There are 14 residues in the CDR3. Germline CDR1 reads LGHNA; CDR2 reads YNFKEQ. V gave up 0 bases and J gave up 4 bases; unmatched junction bases: 2. Written as DNA, the CDR3 is TGTGCCAGCAGCCAAGAGAGACTAGCGTACGAGCAGTACTTC. Translating gives CASSQERLAYEQYF.

The V call is TRBV5-1, the J call TRBJ2-7; D possibly corresponds to TRBD2 (6 bases). This CDR3 is 15 amino acids long. CDR1 SGHRS and CDR2 YFSETQ come from the germline V gene. The V end lost 4 bases, the J end lost 4 bases, and 18 bases lay between the germline ends. The CDR3 region has the DNA TGCGCCAGCAGCGTCGGTCGAACGGGAGAATACGAGCAGTACTTC. Its translation: CASSVGRTGEYEQYF.

There are a few counts of this clone. The J gene is TRBJ2-6, the V gene TRBV23-1; D is perhaps TRBD1 (6 bases). TRBV23-1 carries the ORF label, with uncertain function. The V gene lost 6 bases and the J gene lost 5 bases, with 26 bases spanning the gap. The CDR3 consists of 19 residues. The CDR3 sequence is CASSLPRQAAPRWANVLTF. In nucleotides, the CDR3 is TGCGCCAGCAGCCTACCGCGACAGGCAGCACCCCGGTGGGCCAACGTCCTGACTTTC.

This clone was seen a handful of times. The chain couples TRBV6-6 to TRBJ2-1; D ambiguous. The CDR3 length is 13 residues. The ends were cut back, 5 bases at V and 9 bases at J, with 14 bases in the middle. Germline V gene lookup returns CDR1 MNHNY and CDR2 SVGAGI (reference sequence). This chain's CDR3 is CASSVSPGREQFF. The CDR3 DNA reads as TGTGCCAGCAGTGTGTCCCCTGGCCGTGAGCAGTTCTTC.

A few counts support this clone. This rearrangement joins TRBV28 to TRBJ2-6; 11 bases are a match to TRBD1. Per germline, CDR1 MDHEN and CDR2 SYDVKM. With 8 bases clipped from V and 1 base from J, the junction kept 7 bases outside the gene matches. This CDR3 is 17 amino acids long. CDR3 in DNA: TGTGCCAGCTTTCCGGACAGGGGGCCGTCTGGGGCCAACGTCCTGACTTTC. Its translation: CASFPDRGPSGANVLTF.

Note on this clone: The sample carries other DNA sequences with the same CDR3. In nucleotides, the CDR3 is TGTGCCAGCAGTCTCCTAGCCAAAAACATTCAGTACTTC. Its translation is CASSLLAKNIQYF. The V call is TRBV28, the J call TRBJ2-4; D unresolved. Germline V gene lookup returns CDR1 MDHEN and CDR2 SYDVKM. This CDR3 has 13 amino acids. V gave up 5 bases and J gave up 0 bases, with 5 bases separating them.

This clone has only a few counts. This rearrangement joins TRBV27 to TRBJ2-7; D unclear. V gave up 1 base and J gave up 7 bases, with 8 bases separating them. Germline loops: CDR1 MNHEY, CDR2 SMNVEV (reference sequence). The CDR3 is 12 amino acids. The CDR3 loop reads CASSLLGREQYF. CDR3 in DNA: TGTGCCAGCAGTTTATTGGGCCGGGAGCAGTACTTC.